This note documents a single T cell receptor beta chain sequence. Trimming left V 9 bases short and J 2 bases short, with 11 bases between. There are 13 residues in the CDR3. CDR1 and CDR2 (germline): WNHNN, SYGVQD (reference sequence). Clones were sequenced by immunoSEQ multiplex PCR, and TCRdb holds only the in-frame ones, with some missing. This repertoire shows about 660,000 clones, roughly 86% found once; its top ten account for about 0.0094%. This sample was included in a study of shared T cell receptors in the human thymus. The same sample was also used in a study of human thymus T cells. That paper adds: Corrective cardiac operations yielded the resected thymus tissue. An apparent bias in V and J gene usage was seen in thymic and blood repertoires. Related studies found that unrelated individuals share highly overlapping thymic repertoires.

The source is a boy in the first two years of life with a congenital heart defect. Sequenced material: thymocytes. The V call is TRBV10-1, the J call TRBJ2-1; unclear D gene. CDR3 region: CASSLTPYNEQFF. Written as DNA, the CDR3 is TGCGCCAGTAGCCTTACCCCCTACAATGAGCAGTTCTTC.